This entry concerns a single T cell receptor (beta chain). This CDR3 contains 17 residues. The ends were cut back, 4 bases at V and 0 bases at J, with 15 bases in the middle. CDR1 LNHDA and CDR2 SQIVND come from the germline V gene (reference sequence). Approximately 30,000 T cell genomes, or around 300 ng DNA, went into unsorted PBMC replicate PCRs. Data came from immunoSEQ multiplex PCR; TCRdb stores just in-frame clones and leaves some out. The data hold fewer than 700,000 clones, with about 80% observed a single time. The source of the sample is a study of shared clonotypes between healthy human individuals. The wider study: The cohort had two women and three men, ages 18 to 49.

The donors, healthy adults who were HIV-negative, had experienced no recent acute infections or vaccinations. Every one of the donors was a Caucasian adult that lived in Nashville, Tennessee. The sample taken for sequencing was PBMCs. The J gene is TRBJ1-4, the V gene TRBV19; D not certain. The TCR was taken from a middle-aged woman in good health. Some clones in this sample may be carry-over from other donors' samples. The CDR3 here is CASSTLAEPTTNEKLFF. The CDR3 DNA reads TGTGCCAGTAGTACTCTCGCGGAGCCTACAACTAATGAAAAACTGTTTTTT.